This TCR beta chain is drawn from a study of human T cells and chemical hapten exposure. Sample time point: patch test 1, 2 weeks after DPC sensitization. Treatment in this sample: therapeutic diphenylcyclopropenone sensitization with weekly scalp DPC. This clonotype was counted only a few times. The antigen is undetermined. TCRdb independently ran MiXCR on the RACE reads; one entry per CDR3 protein. The sample records approximately 80,000 distinct CDR3 sequences, over 6% being singletons. Findings and caveats of the study: Sensitizing with DPC caused no change in TCRs above 1 in 1000 frequency.

Germline CDR1 and CDR2: SEHNR and FQNEAQ (reference sequence). This CDR3 is 16 amino acids long. V was clipped by 5 bases and J by 8 bases; unmatched bases: 17. The source material was whole blood, sampled in connection with sensitization to the hapten diphenylcyclopropenone (DPC). The TCR was taken from a woman aged 30 to 39 with alopecia areata. Some clones in this sample may be carry-over from other donors' samples. The V and J genes are TRBV7-9 and TRBJ1-1, with 7 nucleotides matching TRBD1. The CDR3 spells CASSPRVLTGSLEAFF. The CDR3 DNA reads TGTGCCAGCAGCCCGCGCGTACTGACAGGGTCCTTGGAAGCTTTCTTT.